Listed below are T cell receptor beta chains from one sample, sequenced in a study of control samples from healthy donors and cancer patients. TCRdb keeps only in-frame clones here, not all; method: immunoSEQ multiplex PCR. The sample records 100,000 or so clones, 80% to 90% being singletons. The sample taken for sequencing was blood. The origin of the receptors is a woman between 50 and 59 years old in good health. Each CDR3 is given with its conserved first and last residue.

j_call v_call cdr3_aa
TRBJ1-1 TRBV28 CASPRNGGSGTEAFF
TRBJ1-5 TRBV10-2 CASSGMGDQPQHF
TRBJ1-4 TRBV28 CASSLDRRNEKLFF
TRBJ2-5 TRBV6-5 CASSYGRTQETQYF
TRBJ2-1 TRBV16 CASSQDRVYNEQFF
TRBJ1-5 TRBV7-7 CASSLRLGRGLDQPQHF
TRBJ2-5 TRBV7-2 CASSIGTSGTETQYF
TRBJ2-7 TRBV11-2 CASSLAQGYEQYF
TRBJ2-1 TRBV2 CASSVDYTGQFF
TRBJ2-3 TRBV19 CASSDGVAGAYSTDTQYF
TRBJ2-1 TRBV7-8 CASSPREADSYNEQFF
TRBJ2-1 TRBV11-3 CASSKQGFEQFF
TRBJ2-1 TRBV15 CATSREPRAGGWEQFF
TRBJ1-2 TRBV29-1 CSVSPQYGYTF
TRBJ2-1 TRBV19 CASSILAGSSYNEQFF
TRBJ1-3 TRBV30 CAWGPSGNTIYF
TRBJ2-1 TRBV2 CASSELAGDLYNEQFF
TRBJ2-1 TRBV7-2 CASSPGSGSYNEQFF
TRBJ1-1 TRBV2 CASSETGPGLNTEAFF
TRBJ2-5 TRBV2 CASRGNRGLQETQYF
TRBJ1-2 TRBV29-1 CSVDRVTYGYTF
TRBJ1-2 TRBV3-1/TRBV3-2 CASSPGTAYGYTF
TRBJ2-1 TRBV4-3 CASSHQGSSSYNEQFF
TRBJ2-1 TRBV6-5 CASSPRTVSYNEQFF
TRBJ1-1 TRBV9 CASSVEWGGGTEAFF
TRBJ1-6 TRBV5-1 CASSFAEGNSPLHF
TRBJ1-1 TRBV2 CASRVTGMAFF
TRBJ1-4 TRBV2 CASSEVVDGPNEKLFF
TRBJ2-2 TRBV5-1 CASSFRMDTGELFF
TRBJ2-1 TRBV28 CASSQEYNEQFF
TRBJ1-4 TRBV3-1/TRBV3-2 CASSQETGTGHEKLFF
TRBJ1-5 TRBV7-8 CASSLARNLNQPQHF
TRBJ2-7 TRBV27 CASSRAGEQYF